The sequence of this T cell receptor (beta chain) was determined in a study of blood T cell repertoires in COVID-19. Overall study context: T cells, B-cell-depleted T cells, or PBMCs supplied cDNA or gDNA.

Residents of about 25 US areas, aged roughly 18 to 89 years, made up the participants. Each participant's cohort was designated according to participant-reported clinical history. Recovered status applied to Cohort 3 donors who had two consecutive negative PCRs. It also applied to those with clearance or with symptom resolution. The protocol was immunoSEQ multiplex PCR, while the TCRdb copy is restricted to in-frame clones and leaves out a portion. The profile shows approximately 490,000 clones, roughly nine tenths of them singletons. The sequenced sample consisted of PBMCs or T cells enriched from blood (not recorded which). This sequence originates from a woman aged 18-29 years who had recovered from COVID-19.

The DNA of the CDR3 is TGTGCCAGCAGTGAAACAGGTGGCCCCCGGGGCTACACCTTC. Protein sequence: CASSETGGPRGYTF. This chain uses TRBV2 with TRBJ1-2, with D maybe TRBD1 (5 bases). Germline V CDR1 and CDR2: SNHLY, FYNNEI. The CDR3 runs 14 residues. Trimming cost V 2 bases and J 8 bases, with 15 bases left between them.